This record covers a single TCR beta chain. It lacks a known antigen. No quality values exist for individual bases; no much larger clone is one base distant. Counted from cysteine to phenylalanine, this CDR3 has 15 amino acids. The read is trimmed to its CDR3 DNA, 45 bases read in frame from base 1. Sequences MNHEY (CDR1) and SVGAGI (CDR2) are obtained from the germline V gene. Trimmed from V: 5 bases; trimmed from J: 2 bases; junction bases lacking a gene match: 5. The label giving this sample's time point can be read as: pretreatment peripheral blood. A cohort of 25 to 35 patients with locally advanced or metastatic urothelial carcinoma, treated at Memorial Sloan Kettering on a trial protocol, was included. Peripheral blood mononuclear cells were collected pretreatment and during treatment, at between 1 and 8 total time points per patient. The Qiagen DNeasy Blood extraction kit was used to purify genomic DNA from total PBMCs and tumor samples. Collected pretreatment and during treatment, PBMCs were isolated and stored as previously described.

These data belong to a study of PD-L1 blockade in urothelial cancer listed by TCRdb under 2017. In terms of the full investigation: Therapy was started at some point between 2012 and 2014 for all patients, and atezolizumab 1,200 mg was administered intravenously every 3 weeks. About 90% of the roughly 29 patients were males with bladder-origin urothelial cancer, and 18 of 29 reported a prior smoking history. Patients had an ECOG performance status of 0 or 1 and had received between 0 and 3 prior chemotherapy regimens. Blood samples were analyzed 3 weeks after the start of treatment (second dose) and 6 weeks after the start of treatment. A median of about 150,000 T cells and fewer than 85,000 unique TCRs was obtained from blood samples, and a median clonality of approximately 0.08 was observed. The study, an exploratory multi-omic analysis, examined somatic, immune and clinical correlates of response to PD-L1 blockade with atezolizumab in urothelial cancer. TCR sequencing covered pretreatment tumor samples and matched, serially collected peripheral blood taken before and after atezolizumab treatment. Durable clinical benefit was defined as progression-free survival longer than 6 months, and TCR features were also tested against progression-free and overall survival. In the same patients, whole exome sequencing and RNA sequencing of pretreatment tumors were performed in addition to TCR sequencing. Several patients reached durable clinical benefit, while 20 patients did not. Pretreatment blood TCR-seq was available for twenty-nine patients, at least one posttreatment blood collection was obtained for 25 or so patients, and tumor TCR-seq was available for 25 or so patients. Study-level results and caveats: Because of the small sample size (n of about 30) and the many exploratory analyses performed, the results are intended to be regarded as hypothesis-generating. Improved progression-free and overall survival was found to be associated with pretreatment peripheral blood TCR clonality below the median. Among patients with durable benefit, tumor-associated TCR clones showed greater expansion in peripheral blood 3 weeks after treatment started (n of about 20, p = 0.022).

Synthetic TCR analog templates were spiked into each PCR so that absolute template abundance could be estimated from read counts. The immunoSEQ assay was used to amplify TCRbeta CDR3 regions from genomic DNA with bias-controlled V and J gene primers. Sequencing of rearranged TCRbeta segments was done at approximately 20X coverage. The paper's processing steps were these. Clustering was used to correct sequencing errors, and CDR3s were annotated against IMGT so that V, D and J genes could be assigned. Only productive TCRbeta rearrangements were used in downstream analyses, excluding out-of-frame or stop-codon sequences. To compute clonality, Shannon entropy was normalized by the log of the number of unique productive sequences and then subtracted from one. Clones differing between time points or between blood and tumor were identified by Fisher's exact test with Benjamini-Hochberg correction at adjusted p below 0.01. The source is immuneACCESS, and TCRdb retained only in-frame sequences with V and J called. Part of the clones is not carried over; for the studies checked, unresolved V genes explain less than half of this, and the remainder is unexplained. V and J calls and clone size are given by that table; D and trimming were obtained from the DNA. This sample holds around 100,000 clones; 80% to 90% were observed only once. The ten top clones hold about 2% of the sample.

This TCR was sampled from a man in his fifties or sixties with urothelial cancer. This specimen was PBMCs, taken around atezolizumab (anti-PD-L1) treatment. This receptor chain uses TRBV6-5 and TRBJ2-1, with 8 junctional bases fitting TRBD1. The CDR3 amino acid sequence is: CASSRGTGTYNEQFF. The base sequence is TGTGCCAGCAGTAGGGGGACAGGAACCTACAATGAGCAGTTCTTC.